The sequence of this T cell receptor (beta chain) was determined in a study of blood T cell repertoires in COVID-19. About the research overall: Donors in the United States, Italy and Spain gave samples during acute or convalescent COVID-19. Sample material is recorded as cDNA or gDNA derived from T cells, B-cell-depleted T cells, or PBMCs.

V dropped 10 bases and J dropped 2; count of bases not matched to a gene: 5. This CDR3 is 13 amino acids long. CDR1 and CDR2 from the germline V gene are PRHDT and FYEKMQ (reference sequence). In the original workflow: Nucleated cell number was recorded as an estimate derived from reference gene primer amplification. TCRdb's table, derived via immunoSEQ multiplex PCR, lists solely in-frame clones and lacks some. The D gene and trimming were derived from the DNA, and the V and J assignments and clone size from that table. The sample records approximately 66,000 clones, less than 75% being singletons. V and J are TRBV13 and TRBJ2-3, with 8 bases that match TRBD2. The receptor's source is a man in his 60s with acute or convalescent COVID-19. Material: peripheral blood. CDR3: CATTGLVTDTQYF. In DNA, the CDR3 is TGTGCCACCACGGGACTAGTCACAGATACGCAGTATTTT.